This TCR beta chain derives from a study of cytomegalovirus exposure and HLA in healthy donors. Though nominally healthy at sampling, donors likely had unrecorded immune exposures. Researchers ran the PCR with 60 Vbeta and 13 Jbeta primers. Sequenced by immunoSEQ multiplex PCR; TCRdb stores in-frame clones only, minus some. The table shows about 63,000 clones, with approximately 70% occurring only once. The study's findings and limits: Later work associated fewer than 20,000 TCR beta sequences with HLA alleles at 0.05 false discovery rate.

V was clipped by 5 bases and J by 5 bases; unmatched bases: 5. The CDR3 spans 15 residues. The germline CDR1 and CDR2 sequences are LNHDA and SQIVND (reference sequence). As for this clone: Its antigen is not known.

V and J are TRBV19 and TRBJ2-5; 13 bases match TRBD2. The clonotype was recovered from a man aged 45 to 65 in good health and CMV-seronegative. Source material: PBMCs. CDR3 residues: CASSLTSGGAETQYF. CDR3 sequence (DNA): TGTGCCAGTAGTCTAACTAGCGGGGGGGCCGAGACCCAGTACTTC.